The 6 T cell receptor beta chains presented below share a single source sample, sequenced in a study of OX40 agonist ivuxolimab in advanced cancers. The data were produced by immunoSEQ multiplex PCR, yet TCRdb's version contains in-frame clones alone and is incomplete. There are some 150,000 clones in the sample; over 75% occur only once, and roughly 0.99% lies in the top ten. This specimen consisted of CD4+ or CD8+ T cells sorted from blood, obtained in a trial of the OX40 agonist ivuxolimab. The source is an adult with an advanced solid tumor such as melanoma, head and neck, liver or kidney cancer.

The CDR3: CASSYRQGTGGTGELFF. CDR3 in DNA: TGTGCCAGCAGCTACCGGCAGGGGACGGGGGGGACCGGGGAGCTGTTTTTT. The chain carries TRBV7-2 and TRBJ2-2; 8 bases are a match to TRBD2. The germline gives CDR1 SGHTA, CDR2 FQGNSA. J lost 5 bases, V lost 4 bases, and 12 bases had no gene match. The CDR3 is 17 residues long.

DNA for the CDR3: TGCGCCAGCAGCTTGGCCGGGACACAAGAGACCCAGTACTTC. Translated: CASSLAGTQETQYF. V and J are TRBV5-1 and TRBJ2-5; weak D call: TRBD1 (6 bases). The CDR3 runs 14 residues. V was trimmed by 0 bases and J by 2 bases, leaving 8 bases between them. Germline loops: CDR1 SGHRS, CDR2 YFSETQ.

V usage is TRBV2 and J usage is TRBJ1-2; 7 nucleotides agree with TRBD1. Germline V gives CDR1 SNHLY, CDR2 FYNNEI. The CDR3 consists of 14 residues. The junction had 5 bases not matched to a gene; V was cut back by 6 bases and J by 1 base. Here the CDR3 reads CASSQDRLNYGYTF. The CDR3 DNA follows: TGTGCCAGCAGCCAGGACAGGCTTAACTATGGCTACACCTTC.

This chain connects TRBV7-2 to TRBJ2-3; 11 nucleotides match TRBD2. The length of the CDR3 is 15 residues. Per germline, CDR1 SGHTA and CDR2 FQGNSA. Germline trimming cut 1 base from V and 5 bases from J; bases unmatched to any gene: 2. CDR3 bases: TGTGCCAGCAGCTTAGTGGGGACTAGCGGAGATACGCAGTATTTT. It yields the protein CASSLVGTSGDTQYF. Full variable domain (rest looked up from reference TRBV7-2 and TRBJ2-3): GAGVSQSPSNKVTEKGKDVELRCDPISGHTALYWYRQSLGQGLEFLIYFQGNSAPDKSGLPSDRFSAERTGGSVSTLTIQRTQQEDSAVYLCASSLVGTSGDTQYFGPGTRLTVL.

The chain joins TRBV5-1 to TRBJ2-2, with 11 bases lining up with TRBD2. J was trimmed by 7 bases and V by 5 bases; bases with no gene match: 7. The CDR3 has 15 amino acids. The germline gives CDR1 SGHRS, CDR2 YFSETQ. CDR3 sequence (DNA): TGCGCCAGCAGTCCTCCGGGACTAGCGGACGGGGAGCTGTTTTTT. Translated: CASSPPGLADGELFF.

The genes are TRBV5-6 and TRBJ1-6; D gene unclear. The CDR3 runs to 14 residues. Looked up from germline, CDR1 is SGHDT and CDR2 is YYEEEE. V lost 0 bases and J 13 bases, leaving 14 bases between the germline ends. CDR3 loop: CASSLVAGVEPLHF. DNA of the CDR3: TGTGCCAGCAGCTTGGTCGCGGGAGTAGAGCCCCTCCACTTT.